This TCR beta chain was sequenced during a study of control samples from healthy donors and cancer patients. TCRdb keeps only in-frame clones here, not all; method: immunoSEQ multiplex PCR. The table has 95,000 to 150,000 clones, about nine tenths seen once; the top ten hold roughly 3.3%. CDR3 length equals 14 residues. CDR1 and CDR2 from the germline V gene are KGHDR and SFDVKD. V lost 1 base to trimming and J lost 6 bases, with 11 bases between them. This clone has a single count. The chain carries TRBV24-1 and TRBJ2-5; the D call may be TRBD1 or TRBD2 (5 bases each). The source material was blood. The sequence was collected from a man between 40 and 49 years old in good health. The CDR3 bases are TGTGCCACCAGTGATTTTGCAGGGAGCAAGACCCAGTACTTC. This sequence encodes CATSDFAGSKTQYF.